Included here is one T cell receptor (beta chain) sequence, with context. The antigen remains undetermined. This entry comes from a study of graft-versus-host responses after intestinal transplantation. Background on the study: Every recipient underwent anti-thymocyte globulin induction, then tacrolimus and steroids for 2 to 3 years. General study points: Some GvH clones were seen earlier in gut or blood, suggesting intestinal origin.

Using immunoSEQ multiplex PCR, the repertoire was profiled, and TCRdb retains in-frame clones only, with some absent. The table lists some 100,000 clones, roughly 87% of them singletons. This CDR3 has 15 residues. V trimming: 0 bases; J trimming: 3 bases; junction bases outside the gene matches: 2. Germline CDR1 and CDR2: SGHAT and FQNNGV. The gene calls are TRBV11-2 and TRBJ1-5; 7 bases match TRBD1. The sequence was collected from a human donor who was the organ donor for an intestinal transplant. The specimen was unstimulated CD4+ T cells sorted from spleen or lymph node cells, collected before transplant. CDR3 DNA sequence: TGTGCCAGCAGCTTAGATGGACAGGACAATCAGCCCCAGCATTTT. Its translation: CASSLDGQDNQPQHF.